The clone carrying this T cell receptor (beta chain) was recorded many times. The sample comes from a study of regulatory T cells in long-lasting Graves disease. CDR1 is MNHEY, CDR2 SVGEGT, per germline. Trimming removed 6 bases at V and 6 bases at J, with 6 bases between. The CDR3 has 12 amino acids. iRepertoire HTBI primers and Arm-PCR of CDR3 regions built TCR beta libraries. TCRdb independently ran MiXCR on the multiplex PCR reads; one entry per CDR3 protein. The sample lists about 500,000 distinct CDR3 sequences, approximately 12% occurring once. Time point indicated: newly diagnosed GD, antithyroid drugs for less than 3 months. Generation of the TCR library employed RNA extracted from PBMCs. These data were likewise used in another study, on T cells in Graves' hyperthyroidism and ophthalmopathy. Per that study: A set of HTBI primers served as the primers for a first-round RT-PCR of the TCR CDR3.

This receptor was obtained from a woman aged 30 to 39 with Graves disease. The sequenced sample was peripheral blood mononuclear cells (PBMCs), obtained at new diagnosis, from a patient treated with antithyroid drugs. The gene calls are TRBV6-2 or TRBV6-3 and TRBJ2-6; no reliable D call. CDR3 residues: CASRVSANVLTF. As DNA, the CDR3 is TGTGCCAGCAGAGTCTCGGCCAACGTCCTGACTTTC.